These 20 T cell receptor beta chains were sequenced from one sample in a study of blood T cell repertoires in COVID-19 (TCRdb year 2020). The library was made by the immunoSEQ multiplex PCR assay. In its TCRdb copy, this immuneACCESS table keeps in-frame sequences only and misses some clones. Where compared with another copy, unresolved V genes explain less than half of these, and the others have no known cause. For this sample the table gives approximately 470,000 clones, of which 87% were detected only once. Together, the top ten hold about 0.65% of the sample. Sequenced material: PBMCs or T cells enriched from blood (not recorded which). The receptor source for this set is a woman between 18 and 30 years old who had recovered from COVID-19.

The rearrangement joins TRBV5-4 to TRBJ2-5, with TRBD2 matching 7 bases. In germline, CDR1 is SGHNT, CDR2 YYREEE (reference sequence). The J segment lost 1 base and the V segment lost 0 bases, leaving 3 bases of the junction unmatched. This CDR3 contains 15 residues. CDR3 DNA: TGTGCCAGCAGCTTGGGTCCTAGCGGCCAAGAGACCCAGTACTTC. Translation: CASSLGPSGQETQYF.

This chain uses TRBV28 with TRBJ1-3; D is ambiguous. The CDR3 sequence is 12 residues long. Germline V gene data show CDR1 as MDHEN and CDR2 as SYDVKM. V was trimmed by 5 bases and J by 4 bases, leaving 6 bases between them. CDR3 coding DNA: TGTGCCAGCAGTCCTAAGGGAAACACCATATATTTT. Translating gives CASSPKGNTIYF.

The chain is built from TRBV11-2 and TRBJ2-3; TRBD2 might be the D (6 bases). Germline lookup yields CDR1 SGHAT and CDR2 FQNNGV. V was pared by 6 bases and J by 2 bases, with 12 bases between. The CDR3 runs to 14 residues. CDR3 loop: CASSWRDFTDTQYF. In DNA form, the CDR3 reads TGTGCCAGCAGTTGGAGGGACTTCACAGATACGCAGTATTTT.

The chain is built from TRBV30 and TRBJ1-1; D unclear. The CDR3 length is 12 residues. CDR1 GTSNPN and CDR2 SVGIG come from the germline V gene (reference sequence). Trimming removed 2 bases at V and 0 bases at J, with 4 bases between. CDR3 bases: TGTGCCTGGAGTCCCGTGAACACTGAAGCTTTCTTT. It yields the protein CAWSPVNTEAFF.

This sequence joins TRBV14 and TRBJ1-2; D is uncertain. The CDR3 contains 13 residues. The V gene's germline CDR1 is SGHDN and CDR2 FVKESK. V lost 1 base, J lost 7 bases, and 10 bases lay in between. The CDR3 nucleotides read TGTGCCAGCAGCCAAGTTATTGCGGGTGGCTACACCTTC. It specifies CASSQVIAGGYTF.

This rearrangement joins TRBV19 to TRBJ1-1; 11 bases line up with TRBD1. The V and J ends lost 6 bases and 4 bases, in that order; junction bases with no gene match: 4. The CDR3 is 14 residues long. The germline CDR1 and CDR2 sequences are LNHDA and SQIVND (reference sequence). CDR3 in DNA: TGTGCCAGTAGCCTTGGGACAGGGGGCACTGAAGCTTTCTTT. It encodes CASSLGTGGTEAFF.

The chain recombines TRBV3-1 (or the pseudogene TRBV3-2) with TRBJ2-5; D possibly corresponds to TRBD2 (5 bases). Trimming took off 4 bases at V and 0 bases at J, with 12 bases between the two ends. Germline lookup yields CDR1 LGHDT and CDR2 YNNKEL (reference sequence). The CDR3 runs 15 residues. CDR3 sequence: CASSRHGVNQETQYF. Written as DNA, the CDR3 is TGTGCCAGCAGCCGGCACGGGGTGAACCAAGAGACCCAGTACTTC.

This clone was seen a few times. The chain employs TRBV5-4 and TRBJ1-2; no clear D. Germline lookup yields CDR1 SGHNT and CDR2 YYREEE (reference sequence). This CDR3 has 13 residues. Trimming stripped 0 bases from V and 2 bases from J, with 5 bases between. CDR3 sequence: CASSLVQNYGYTF. Written as DNA, the CDR3 is TGTGCCAGCAGCTTGGTGCAGAACTATGGCTACACCTTC.

This chain connects TRBV12-5 to TRBJ2-3; tentative D call: TRBD1 (5 bases). The V gene lost 4 bases and the J gene lost 4 bases, with 15 bases spanning the gap. Germline V CDR1 and CDR2: LGHNT, FRNRAP. The CDR3 is 15 residues long. This chain's CDR3 is CASGSWSGASDTQYF. The CDR3 coding sequence is TGTGCTAGTGGTTCCTGGAGTGGGGCCTCAGATACGCAGTATTTT. Full variable domain (missing parts from reference TRBV12-5 and TRBJ2-3): DARVTQTPRHKVTEMGQEVTMRCQPILGHNTVFWYRQTMMQGLELLAYFRNRAPLDDSGMPKDRFSAEMPDATLATLKIQPSEPRDSAVYFCASGSWSGASDTQYFGPGTRLTVL.

This clone was observed a single time. The gene calls are TRBV5-4 and TRBJ2-5, with 12 bases that match TRBD2. Germline CDR1 SGHNT, CDR2 YYREEE (reference sequence). Germline trimming cut 0 bases from V and 4 bases from J; bases unmatched to any gene: 4. The CDR3 totals 16 residues. In nucleotides, the CDR3 is TGTGCCAGCAGCTTGGCTAGCGGGGGGGCTGGAGAGACCCAGTACTTC. Translated: CASSLASGGAGETQYF. The variable domain in full, completed from reference TRBV5-4 and TRBJ2-5, reads ETGVTQSPTHLIKTRGQQVTLRCSSQSGHNTVSWYQQALGQGPQFIFQYYREEENGRGNFPPRFSGLQFPNYSSELNVNALELDDSALYLCASSLASGGAGETQYFGPGTRLLVL.

This clone was seen only a few times. The chain carries TRBV2 and TRBJ1-6; no clear D. The V and J ends lost 3 bases and 5 bases respectively, with 11 bases between them. Germline values: CDR1 SNHLY, CDR2 FYNNEI. This CDR3 has 15 residues. The CDR3 spells CASSEAAMNNSPLHF. DNA of the CDR3: TGTGCCAGCAGTGAGGCGGCGATGAATAATTCACCCCTCCACTTT. The full variable domain, its missing parts supplied by reference TRBV2 and TRBJ1-6, is EPEVTQTPSHQVTQMGQEVILRCVPISNHLYFYWYRQILGQKVEFLVSFYNNEISEKSEIFDDQFSVERPDGSNFTLKIRSTKLEDSAMYFCASSEAAMNNSPLHFGNGTRLTVT.

This rearrangement joins TRBV4-1 to TRBJ2-5; the match to TRBD1 covers 8 bases. V dropped 2 bases and J dropped 3; count of bases not matched to a gene: 5. The CDR3 extends over 15 amino acids. Per the germline V gene, CDR1 is MGHRA and CDR2 is YSYEKL. CDR3: CASSQKGTGEETQYF. The DNA for the CDR3 is TGCGCCAGCAGCCAAAAGGGGACAGGCGAAGAGACCCAGTACTTC.

The rearrangement joins TRBV28 to TRBJ1-5; D is possibly TRBD1 (5 bases). Per the germline V gene, CDR1 is MDHEN and CDR2 is SYDVKM. Trimming pared 2 bases from V and 2 bases from J, leaving 16 bases between. The CDR3 sequence is 17 residues long. The CDR3 nucleotides read TGTGCCAGCAGTTTAAGGCAGGGAAATGACGGCAATCAGCCCCAGCATTTT. Translating it yields CASSLRQGNDGNQPQHF.

V usage is TRBV7-8 and J usage is TRBJ2-4; TRBD1 is a possible D gene (6 bases). V was cut by 5 bases and J by 4 bases, with 12 bases left in between. Germline V gives CDR1 SGHVS, CDR2 FQNEAQ. This CDR3 region has 14 residues. In nucleotides, the CDR3 is TGTGCCAGCAGCATGGGACACCTAAAAAACATTCAGTACTTC. Its protein is CASSMGHLKNIQYF.

The J gene is TRBJ2-1, the V gene TRBV2; D might be TRBD2 (5 bases). The ends were cut back, 3 bases at V and 9 bases at J, with 12 bases in the middle. Per germline, CDR1 SNHLY and CDR2 FYNNEI. The CDR3 spans 13 residues. Here the CDR3 reads CASSETLRGEQFF. The CDR3 nucleotides read TGTGCCAGCAGTGAGACCCTCCGGGGTGAGCAGTTCTTC.

V usage is TRBV25-1 and J usage is TRBJ2-3; 8 bases map to TRBD1. The CDR3 contains 14 residues. Unmatched junction bases numbered 3, after V lost 3 bases and J lost 4 bases. Germline V gene data show CDR1 as MGHDK and CDR2 as SYGVNS. CDR3 coding DNA: TGTGCCAGCAGTGACAACAGGGGGTCAGATACGCAGTATTTT. This sequence encodes CASSDNRGSDTQYF.

The V call is TRBV6-5, the J call TRBJ1-4, with TRBD1 identical over 7 bases. The CDR3 consists of 15 residues. CDR1 is MNHEY, CDR2 SVGAGI, per germline. V was clipped by 7 bases and J by 7 bases; unmatched bases: 12. CDR3 loop: CASTAMLGQPEKLFF. The CDR3 nucleotides are TGTGCCAGCACCGCCATGCTGGGACAGCCTGAAAAACTGTTTTTT.

The rearrangement links TRBV4-1 to TRBJ2-7; D may be TRBD1 (8 bases). Trimming took off 1 base at V and 2 bases at J, with 15 bases between the two ends. The CDR3 runs 16 residues. Germline V gene data show CDR1 as MGHRA and CDR2 as YSYEKL. The CDR3 region is CASSQGGGGQAYEQYF. CDR3 nucleotides: TGCGCCAGCAGCCAAGGAGGGGGGGGACAGGCCTACGAGCAGTACTTC.

This clone was found once. This chain uses TRBV7-9 with TRBJ1-1; 7 nucleotides agree with TRBD1. With 7 bases clipped from V and 11 bases from J, the junction kept 10 bases outside the gene matches. CDR1 and CDR2 (germline): SEHNR, FQNEAQ (reference sequence). There are 12 residues in the CDR3. The CDR3, as DNA: TGTGCCAGCAACCCAGGGGGGCGGGACGCTTTCTTT. Residues: CASNPGGRDAFF. Full variable domain (missing parts from reference TRBV7-9 and TRBJ1-1): DTGVSQNPRHKITKRGQNVTFRCDPISEHNRLYWYRQTLGQGPEFLTYFQNEAQLEKSRLLSDRFSAERPKGSFSTLEIQRTEQGDSAMYLCASNPGGRDAFFGQGTRLTVV.

This rearrangement joins TRBV2 to TRBJ2-2; D remains unclear. CDR3 length equals 13 residues. Germline loops: CDR1 SNHLY, CDR2 FYNNEI. V was clipped by 6 bases and J by 7 bases, with 12 bases between them. The CDR3 here is CASRASSFGELFF. The CDR3 nucleotides are TGTGCCAGCAGAGCCTCTAGTTTCGGGGAGCTGTTTTTT.